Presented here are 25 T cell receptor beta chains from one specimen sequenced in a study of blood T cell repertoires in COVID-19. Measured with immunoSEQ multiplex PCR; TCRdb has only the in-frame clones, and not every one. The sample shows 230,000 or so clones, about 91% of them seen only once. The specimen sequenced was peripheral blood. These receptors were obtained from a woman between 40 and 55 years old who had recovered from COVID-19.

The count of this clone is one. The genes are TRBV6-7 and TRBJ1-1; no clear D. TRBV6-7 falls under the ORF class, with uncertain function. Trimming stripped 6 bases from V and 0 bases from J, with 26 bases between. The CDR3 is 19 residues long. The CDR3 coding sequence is TGTGCCAGCAGGAACCCCGGAAATGGACCTCGGGGTATGAACACTGAAGCTTTCTTT. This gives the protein CASRNPGNGPRGMNTEAFF.

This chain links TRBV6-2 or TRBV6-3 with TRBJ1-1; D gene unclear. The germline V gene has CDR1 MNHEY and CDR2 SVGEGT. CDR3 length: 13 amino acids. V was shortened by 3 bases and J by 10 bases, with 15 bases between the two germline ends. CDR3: CASSYYSHSGAFF. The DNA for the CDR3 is TGTGCCAGCAGTTATTATTCGCACAGCGGAGCTTTCTTT.

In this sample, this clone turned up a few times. The CDR3 DNA sequence: TGTGCCAGCAGCCAAGAAGAGGCAGGGATGAGTTACGTC. It is translated as CASSQEEAGMSYV. The chain is built from TRBV3-1 (or the pseudogene TRBV3-2) and TRBJ2-7; the D gene is possibly TRBD1 (5 bases). The CDR3 extends over 13 amino acids. V was shortened by 0 bases and J by 13 bases, with 16 bases between the two germline ends. Germline assignment: CDR1 LGHDT and CDR2 YNNKEL (reference sequence).

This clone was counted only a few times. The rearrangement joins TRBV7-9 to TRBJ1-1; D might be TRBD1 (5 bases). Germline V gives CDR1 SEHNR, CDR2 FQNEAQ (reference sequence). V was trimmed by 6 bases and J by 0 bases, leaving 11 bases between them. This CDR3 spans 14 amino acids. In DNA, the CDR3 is TGTGCCAGCAGTCAAGGGGTTATGAACACTGAAGCTTTCTTT. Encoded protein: CASSQGVMNTEAFF.

The CDR3 reads CASSVLLAGTYNEQFF. The CDR3 DNA follows: TGTGCCAGCAGTGTCCTTTTAGCGGGGACCTACAATGAGCAGTTCTTC. This chain connects TRBV25-1 to TRBJ2-1; TRBD2 aligns across 8 bases. The J segment lost 2 bases and the V segment lost 4 bases, leaving 7 bases of the junction unmatched. The CDR3 extends over 16 amino acids. The germline V gene has CDR1 MGHDK and CDR2 SYGVNS.

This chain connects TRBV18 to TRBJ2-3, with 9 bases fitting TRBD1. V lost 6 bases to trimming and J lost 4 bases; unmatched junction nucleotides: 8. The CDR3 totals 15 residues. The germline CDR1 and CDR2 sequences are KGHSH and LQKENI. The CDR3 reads CASSYSGTGSDTQYF. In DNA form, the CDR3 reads TGTGCCAGCTCGTACTCCGGGACAGGGTCAGATACGCAGTATTTT.

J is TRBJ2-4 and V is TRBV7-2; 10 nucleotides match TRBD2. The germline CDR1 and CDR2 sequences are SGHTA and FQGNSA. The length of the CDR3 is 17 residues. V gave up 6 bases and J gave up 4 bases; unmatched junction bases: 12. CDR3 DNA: TGTGCCAGCAGAGAGCGGGGGGGCCTTAATCCAAAAAACATTCAGTACTTC. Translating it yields CASRERGGLNPKNIQYF.

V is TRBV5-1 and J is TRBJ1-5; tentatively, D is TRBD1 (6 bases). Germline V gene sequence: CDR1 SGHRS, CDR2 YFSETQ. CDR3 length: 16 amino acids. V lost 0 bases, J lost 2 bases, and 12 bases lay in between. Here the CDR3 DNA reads TGCGCCAGCAGCTTGGAAGGGGGGGGGCGCAATCAGCCCCAGCATTTT. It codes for CASSLEGGGRNQPQHF.

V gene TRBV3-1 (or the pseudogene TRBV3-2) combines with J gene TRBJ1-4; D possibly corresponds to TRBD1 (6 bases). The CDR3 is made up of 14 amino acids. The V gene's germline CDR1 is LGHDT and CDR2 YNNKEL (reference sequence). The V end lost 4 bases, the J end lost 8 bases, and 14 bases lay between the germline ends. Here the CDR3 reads CASSLGHRGEKLFF. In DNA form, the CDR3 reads TGTGCCAGCAGCCTGGGACACCGAGGAGAAAAACTGTTTTTT.

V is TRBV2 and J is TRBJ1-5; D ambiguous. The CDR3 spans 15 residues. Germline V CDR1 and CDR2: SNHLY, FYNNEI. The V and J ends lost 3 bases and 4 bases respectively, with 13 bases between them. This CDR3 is CASSENTTPNQPQHF. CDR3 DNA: TGTGCCAGCAGTGAGAACACGACACCTAATCAGCCCCAGCATTTT.

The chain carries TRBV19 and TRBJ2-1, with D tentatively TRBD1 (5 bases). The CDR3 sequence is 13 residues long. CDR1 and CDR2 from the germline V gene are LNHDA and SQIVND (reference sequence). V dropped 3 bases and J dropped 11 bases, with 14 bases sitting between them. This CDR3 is CASSIGDRSKQFF. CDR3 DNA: TGTGCCAGTAGTATCGGTGACAGAAGCAAGCAGTTCTTC.

CDR3 in amino acids: CASSQSYSYEQYV. CDR3 coding DNA: TGTGCCAGCAGCCAATCGTACTCCTACGAGCAGTACGTC. The V and J genes are TRBV3-1 (or the pseudogene TRBV3-2) and TRBJ2-7; no firm D call. Deletions cut 2 bases from V and 0 bases from J, with 5 bases between. Germline CDR1 and CDR2: LGHDT and YNNKEL (reference sequence). The length of the CDR3 is 13 residues.

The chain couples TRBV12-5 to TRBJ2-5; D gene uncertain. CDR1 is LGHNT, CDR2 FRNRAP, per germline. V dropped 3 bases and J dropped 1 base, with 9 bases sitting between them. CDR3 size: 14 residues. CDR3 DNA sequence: TGTGCTAGTGGTTTTTCGGCAGGCCAAGAGACCCAGTACTTC. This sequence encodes CASGFSAGQETQYF.

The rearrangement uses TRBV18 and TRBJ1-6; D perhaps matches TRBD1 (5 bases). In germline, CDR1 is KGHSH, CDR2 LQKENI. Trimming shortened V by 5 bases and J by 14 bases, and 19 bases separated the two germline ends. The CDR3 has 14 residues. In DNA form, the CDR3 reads TGTGCCAGCTCAAGTTCTGAAGACAGTTCTTCCCTCCACTTT. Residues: CASSSSEDSSSLHF. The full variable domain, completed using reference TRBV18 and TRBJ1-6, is NAGVMQNPRHLVRRRGQEARLRCSPMKGHSHVYWYRQLPEEGLKFMVYLQKENIIDESGMPKERFSAEFPKEGPSILRIQQVVRGDSAAYFCASSSSEDSSSLHFGNGTRLTVT.

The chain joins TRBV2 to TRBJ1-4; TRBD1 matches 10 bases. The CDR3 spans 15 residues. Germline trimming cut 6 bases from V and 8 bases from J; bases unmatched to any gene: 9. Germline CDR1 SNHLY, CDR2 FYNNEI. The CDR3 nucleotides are TGTGCCAGCAGCGGACAGGGGGACCTCAGGGAAAAACTGTTTTTT. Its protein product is CASSGQGDLREKLFF.

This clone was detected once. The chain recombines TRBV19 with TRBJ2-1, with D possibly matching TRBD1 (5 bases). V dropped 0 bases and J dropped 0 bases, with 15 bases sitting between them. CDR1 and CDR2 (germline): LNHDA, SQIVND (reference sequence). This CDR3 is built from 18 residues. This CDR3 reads CASSIDLLGVLSYNEQFF. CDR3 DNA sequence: TGTGCCAGTAGTATAGACCTTTTAGGGGTGCTCTCCTACAATGAGCAGTTCTTC.

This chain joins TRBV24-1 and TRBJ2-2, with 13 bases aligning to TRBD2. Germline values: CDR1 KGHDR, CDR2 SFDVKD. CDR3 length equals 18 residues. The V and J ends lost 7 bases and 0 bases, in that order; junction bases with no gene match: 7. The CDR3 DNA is TGTGCCACCAGGGTGGGACTAGCGGGGTCCGCGAACACCGGGGAGCTGTTTTTT. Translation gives CATRVGLAGSANTGELFF.

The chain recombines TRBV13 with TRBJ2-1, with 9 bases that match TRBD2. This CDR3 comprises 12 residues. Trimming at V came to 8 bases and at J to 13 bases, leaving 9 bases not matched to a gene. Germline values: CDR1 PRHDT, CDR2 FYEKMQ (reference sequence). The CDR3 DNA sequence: TGTGCCAGCTCAAGCGGGGGGCCTTTTCAGTTCTTC. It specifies CASSSGGPFQFF.

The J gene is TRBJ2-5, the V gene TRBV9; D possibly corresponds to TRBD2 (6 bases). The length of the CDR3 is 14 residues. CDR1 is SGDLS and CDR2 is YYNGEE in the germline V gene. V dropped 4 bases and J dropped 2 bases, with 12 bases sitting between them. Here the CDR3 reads CASSRGLRQETQYF. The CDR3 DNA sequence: TGTGCCAGCAGCCGGGGACTGCGTCAAGAGACCCAGTACTTC.

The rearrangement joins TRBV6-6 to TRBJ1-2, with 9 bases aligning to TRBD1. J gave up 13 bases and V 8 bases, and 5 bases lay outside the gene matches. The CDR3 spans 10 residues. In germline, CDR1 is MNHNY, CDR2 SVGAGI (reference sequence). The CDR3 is CASGQGPGTF. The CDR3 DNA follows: TGTGCCAGCGGACAGGGGCCAGGCACCTTC.

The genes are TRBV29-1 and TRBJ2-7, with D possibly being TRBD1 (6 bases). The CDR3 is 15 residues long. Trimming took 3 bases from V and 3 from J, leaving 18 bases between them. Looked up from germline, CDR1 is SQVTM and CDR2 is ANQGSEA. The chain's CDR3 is CSVDLRQVVYYEQYV. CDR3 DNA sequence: TGCAGCGTTGACCTTCGACAGGTTGTTTACTACGAGCAGTACGTC.

CDR3 sequence: CASSVGTGINYGYTF. Here the CDR3 DNA reads TGTGCCAGCAGTGTGGGGACAGGGATTAACTATGGCTACACCTTC. This chain uses TRBV2 with TRBJ1-2; 9 nucleotides agree with TRBD1. V was pared by 4 bases and J by 1 base, with 4 bases of the junction left unmatched. The CDR3 has 15 amino acids. Germline V gene lookup returns CDR1 SNHLY and CDR2 FYNNEI.

The CDR3 loop reads CASSPVAVNTEAFF. The CDR3 nucleotides are TGTGCCAGCTCACCGGTGGCGGTGAACACTGAAGCTTTCTTT. The chain uses TRBV18 and TRBJ1-1; no firm D call. This CDR3 region has 14 residues. Germline V gene data show CDR1 as KGHSH and CDR2 as LQKENI. V lost 3 bases to trimming and J lost 0 bases, with 8 bases between them.

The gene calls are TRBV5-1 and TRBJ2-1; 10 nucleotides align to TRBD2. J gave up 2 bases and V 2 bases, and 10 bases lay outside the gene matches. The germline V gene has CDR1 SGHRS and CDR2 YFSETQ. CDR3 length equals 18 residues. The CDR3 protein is CASSFSPGLALTYNEQFF. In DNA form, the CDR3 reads TGCGCCAGCAGCTTCTCACCGGGACTAGCGTTAACCTACAATGAGCAGTTCTTC.

The DNA of the CDR3 is TGTGCCAGCAGCTCCGGGGGTTCCTACGAGCAGTACGTC. Protein: CASSSGGSYEQYV. This chain uses TRBV5-6 with TRBJ2-7; tentative D call: TRBD2 (6 bases). This CDR3 has 13 amino acids. Between the trimmed V and J ends, which lost 3 bases and 1 base, there was a span of 8 bases. Germline V gene lookup returns CDR1 SGHDT and CDR2 YYEEEE.